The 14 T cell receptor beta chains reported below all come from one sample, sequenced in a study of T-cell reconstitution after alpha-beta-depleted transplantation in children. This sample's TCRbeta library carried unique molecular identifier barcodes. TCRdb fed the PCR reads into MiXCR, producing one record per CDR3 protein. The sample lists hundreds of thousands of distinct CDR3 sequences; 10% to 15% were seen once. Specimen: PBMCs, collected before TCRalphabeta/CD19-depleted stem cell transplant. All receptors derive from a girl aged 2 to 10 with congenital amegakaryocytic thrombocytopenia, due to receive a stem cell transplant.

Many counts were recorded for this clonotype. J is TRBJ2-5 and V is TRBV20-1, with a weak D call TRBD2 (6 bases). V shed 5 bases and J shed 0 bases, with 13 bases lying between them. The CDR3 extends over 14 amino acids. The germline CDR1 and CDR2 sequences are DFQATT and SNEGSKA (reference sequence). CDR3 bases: TGCAGTGCTCGAGCAAGACTAGACCAAGAGACCCAGTACTTC. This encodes CSARARLDQETQYF.

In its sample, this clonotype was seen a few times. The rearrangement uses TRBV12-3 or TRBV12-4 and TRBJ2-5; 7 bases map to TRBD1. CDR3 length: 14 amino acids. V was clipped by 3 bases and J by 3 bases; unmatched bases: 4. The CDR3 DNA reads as TGTGCCAGCAGTTTTCGACAGGGAGAAGAGACCCAGTACTTC. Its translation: CASSFRQGEETQYF.

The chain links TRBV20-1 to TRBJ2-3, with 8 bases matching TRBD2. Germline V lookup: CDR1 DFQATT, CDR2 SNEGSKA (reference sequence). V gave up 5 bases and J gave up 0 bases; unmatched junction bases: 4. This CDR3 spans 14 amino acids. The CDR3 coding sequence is TGCAGTGCTGGGACTAGTTTCAGCACAGATACGCAGTATTTT. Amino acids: CSAGTSFSTDTQYF.

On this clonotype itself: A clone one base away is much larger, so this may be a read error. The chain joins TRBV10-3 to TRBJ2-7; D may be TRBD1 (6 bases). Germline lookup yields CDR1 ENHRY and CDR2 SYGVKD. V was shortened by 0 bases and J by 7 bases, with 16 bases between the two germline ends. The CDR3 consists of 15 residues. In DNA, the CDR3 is TGTGCCATCAGTGAGTCGCCGACAGGAGACAATGAGCAGTACTTC. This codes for CAISESPTGDNEQYF.

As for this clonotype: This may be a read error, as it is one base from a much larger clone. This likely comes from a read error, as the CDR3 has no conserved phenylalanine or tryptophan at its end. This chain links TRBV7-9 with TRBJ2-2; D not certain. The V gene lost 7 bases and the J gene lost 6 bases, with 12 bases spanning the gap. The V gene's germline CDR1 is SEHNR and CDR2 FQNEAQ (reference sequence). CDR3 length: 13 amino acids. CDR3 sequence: CASTLSWAGELFS. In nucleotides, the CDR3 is TGTGCCAGCACCCTAAGTTGGGCCGGGGAGCTGTTTTCT.

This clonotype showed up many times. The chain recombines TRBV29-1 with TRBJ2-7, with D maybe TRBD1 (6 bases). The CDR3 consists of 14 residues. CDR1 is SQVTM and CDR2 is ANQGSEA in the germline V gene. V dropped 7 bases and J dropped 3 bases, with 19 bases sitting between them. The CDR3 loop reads CSAKKSGHNYEQYF. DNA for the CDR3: TGCAGCGCCAAAAAGTCGGGACACAACTACGAGCAGTACTTC.

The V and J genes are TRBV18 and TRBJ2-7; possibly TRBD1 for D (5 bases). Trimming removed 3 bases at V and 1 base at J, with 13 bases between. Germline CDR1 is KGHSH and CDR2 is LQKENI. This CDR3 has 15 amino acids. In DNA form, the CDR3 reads TGTGCCAGCTCACCTCTACCGACAGTTTCCTACGAGCAGTACTTC. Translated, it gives CASSPLPTVSYEQYF.

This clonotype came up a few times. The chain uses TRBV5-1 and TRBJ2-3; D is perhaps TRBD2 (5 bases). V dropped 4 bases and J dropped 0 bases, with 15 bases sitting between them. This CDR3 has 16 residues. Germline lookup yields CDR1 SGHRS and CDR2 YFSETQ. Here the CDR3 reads CASSEGAATSTDTQYF. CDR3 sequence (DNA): TGCGCCAGCAGCGAGGGAGCGGCCACTAGCACAGATACGCAGTATTTT.

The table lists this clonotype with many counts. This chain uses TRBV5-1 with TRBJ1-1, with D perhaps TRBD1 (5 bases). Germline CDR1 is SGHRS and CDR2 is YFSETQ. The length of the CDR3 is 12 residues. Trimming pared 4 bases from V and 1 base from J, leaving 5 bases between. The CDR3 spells CASSTGNTEAFF. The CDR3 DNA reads TGCGCCAGCAGCACAGGGAACACTGAAGCTTTCTTT.

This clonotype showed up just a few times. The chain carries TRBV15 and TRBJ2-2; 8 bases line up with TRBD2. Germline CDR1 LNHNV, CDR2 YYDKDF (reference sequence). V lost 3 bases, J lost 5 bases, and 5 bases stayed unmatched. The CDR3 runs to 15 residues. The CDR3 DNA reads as TGTGCCACCAGCAGGCCCGGACTAGCAACCGGGGAGCTGTTTTTT. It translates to CATSRPGLATGELFF.

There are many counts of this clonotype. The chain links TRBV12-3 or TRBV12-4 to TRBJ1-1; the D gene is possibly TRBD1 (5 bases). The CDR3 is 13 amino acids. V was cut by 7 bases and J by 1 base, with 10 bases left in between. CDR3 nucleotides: TGTGCCAGCATCTGGGGGACGAACACTGAAGCTTTCTTT. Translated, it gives CASIWGTNTEAFF.

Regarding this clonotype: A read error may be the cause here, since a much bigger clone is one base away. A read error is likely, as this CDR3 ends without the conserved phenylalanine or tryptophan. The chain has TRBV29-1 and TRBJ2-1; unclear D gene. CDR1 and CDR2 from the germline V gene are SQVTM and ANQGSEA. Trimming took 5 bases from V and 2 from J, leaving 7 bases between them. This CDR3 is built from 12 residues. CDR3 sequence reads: CSVRRAYNEQFL. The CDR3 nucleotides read TGCAGCGTTCGGAGAGCCTACAATGAGCAGTTCTTG.

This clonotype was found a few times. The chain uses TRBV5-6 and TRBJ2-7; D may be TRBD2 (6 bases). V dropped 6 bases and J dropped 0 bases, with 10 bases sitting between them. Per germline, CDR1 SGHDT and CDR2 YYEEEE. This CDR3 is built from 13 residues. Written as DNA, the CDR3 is TGTGCCAGCAATGGGAGGACCTCCTACGAGCAGTACTTC. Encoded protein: CASNGRTSYEQYF.

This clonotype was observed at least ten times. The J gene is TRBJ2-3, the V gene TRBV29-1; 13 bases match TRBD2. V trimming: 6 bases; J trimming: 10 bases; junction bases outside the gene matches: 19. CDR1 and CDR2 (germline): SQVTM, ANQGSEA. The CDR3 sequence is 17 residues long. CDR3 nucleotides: TGCAGCGTCCCCGGGACTAGCGGGACCGTTGTCAGCGGAGCGCAGTATTTT. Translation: CSVPGTSGTVVSGAQYF.